These 20 T cell receptor beta chains originate from one sample sequenced in a study of T cells of healthy individuals (dated by TCRdb to 2016 to 2019). Receptors were amplified or captured by 5' RACE. TCRdb lists the instrument as Illumina MiSeq. Starting from the raw public reads, TCRdb applied fastp trimming at Q25, assembled clones with MiXCR and retained in-frame beta chains. Every entry covers one CDR3 protein and lists the most common genes and DNA from its rows. This sample has tens of thousands of distinct CDR3 sequences in its table, and around 15% of those were observed once. The ten largest clones take up approximately 4.8% of the sample. These receptor sequences come from a human donor in good health.

For this clonotype: This may arise from a read error, as a much more abundant clone is one base away. The gene calls are TRBV5-1 and TRBJ2-3; 9 bases agree with TRBD1. The CDR3 is made up of 16 amino acids. The V gene's germline CDR1 is SGHRS and CDR2 YFSETQ. The CDR3 DNA reads TGCACCAGCAGCTTGGCAACAGGGGGCTCGGGAGATACGCAGTATTTT. This sequence encodes CTSSLATGGSGDTQYF. Looking up the rest from reference TRBV5-1 and TRBJ2-3 gives the full variable domain: KAGVTQTPRYLIKTRGQQVTLSCSPISGHRSVSWYQQTPGQGLQFLFEYFSETQRNKGNFPGRFSGRQFSNSRSEMNVSTLELGDSALYLCTSSLATGGSGDTQYFGPGTRLTVL.

This clonotype was seen repeatedly, ten times or more. As DNA, the CDR3 is TGCGCCAGCAGCTTGGTCGGGGGGAGTACCAACATTCAGTACTTC. Protein product: CASSLVGGSTNIQYF. The rearrangement links TRBV5-1 to TRBJ2-4, with 7 positions matching TRBD2. Germline CDR1 is SGHRS and CDR2 is YFSETQ. CDR3 length: 15 amino acids. J gave up 7 bases and V 0 bases, and 7 bases lay outside the gene matches.

This clonotype was counted many times. CDR3 coding DNA: TGCAGTGCCACGTCGCCAAGGGCCCTGGAGGAGACCCAGTACTTC. This translates into CSATSPRALEETQYF. The chain is built from TRBV20-1 and TRBJ2-5, with D uncertain. This CDR3 has 15 amino acids. From germline, CDR1 is DFQATT and CDR2 SNEGSKA (reference sequence). Between the trimmed V and J ends, which lost 6 bases and 5 bases, there was a span of 22 bases.

At least ten counts were recorded for this clonotype. The chain recombines TRBV2 with TRBJ2-7; tentative D call: TRBD1 (6 bases). Germline lookup yields CDR1 SNHLY and CDR2 FYNNEI. The CDR3 sequence is 13 residues long. V gave up 6 bases and J gave up 1 base, with 10 bases separating them. In DNA, the CDR3 is TGTGCCAGCAGGAAGACAGGTTCCTACGAGCAGTACTTC. The encoded protein is CASRKTGSYEQYF.

This clonotype occurred many times. The rearrangement uses TRBV25-1 and TRBJ2-7; D gene unclear. The CDR3 has 11 amino acids. Germline CDR1 MGHDK, CDR2 SYGVNS. V lost 2 bases and J 6 bases, leaving 5 bases between the germline ends. The CDR3 DNA is TGTGCCAGCAGTGAAACAGCCGAGCAGTACTTC. Its translation: CASSETAEQYF.

Many counts were recorded for this clonotype. This chain connects TRBV7-9 to TRBJ2-1, with 9 bases lining up with TRBD2. The CDR3 length is 14 residues. V lost 5 bases and J lost 7; bases outside the gene matches: 6. Looked up from germline, CDR1 is SEHNR and CDR2 is FQNEAQ (reference sequence). The CDR3 region is CASSPGLALNEQFF. DNA of the CDR3: TGTGCCAGCAGCCCCGGACTAGCGCTGAATGAGCAGTTCTTC.

This clonotype has more than one count but fewer than ten. The V and J genes are TRBV2 and TRBJ2-1, with D possibly matching TRBD1 (5 bases). Germline V gene lookup returns CDR1 SNHLY and CDR2 FYNNEI. Trimming took off 11 bases at V and 2 bases at J, with 13 bases between the two ends. The CDR3 is 13 residues long. The CDR3: CAASQGPYNEQFF. The CDR3 DNA reads as TGTGCCGCCAGCCAGGGCCCCTACAATGAGCAGTTCTTC.

V usage is TRBV2 and J usage is TRBJ1-3; D gene uncertain. The germline V and J ends were trimmed by 0 bases and 10 bases, with 7 bases remaining between them. The CDR3 loop spans 12 amino acids. Looked up from germline, CDR1 is SNHLY and CDR2 is FYNNEI. The CDR3 DNA is TGTGCCAGCAGTGAAGCCCGCGGGACCATATATTTT. It specifies CASSEARGTIYF.

The table lists this clonotype with a few counts. The V gene is TRBV7-9, the J gene TRBJ1-4; D is uncertain. The CDR3 extends over 15 amino acids. V lost 5 bases and J 0 bases, leaving 10 bases between the germline ends. Germline V gives CDR1 SEHNR, CDR2 FQNEAQ (reference sequence). The DNA for the CDR3 is TGTGCCAGCAGCCCACAGACCGCAACTAATGAAAAACTGTTTTTT. This codes for CASSPQTATNEKLFF. The complete variable domain, with remaining parts taken from reference TRBV7-9 and TRBJ1-4, reads DTGVSQNPRHKITKRGQNVTFRCDPISEHNRLYWYRQTLGQGPEFLTYFQNEAQLEKSRLLSDRFSAERPKGSFSTLEIQRTEQGDSAMYLCASSPQTATNEKLFFGSGTQLSVL.

In its sample, this clonotype was seen a few times. At one boundary the junction diverges from the germline segment, which might be a read error. The chain couples TRBV5-1 to TRBJ2-5, with 8 bases matching TRBD2. The CDR3 covers 17 residues. Germline V gene sequence: CDR1 SGHRS, CDR2 YFSETQ. The CDR3 DNA is TGCGCCAGCAGCTTTGTTGGGCTAGCGGGTCCAAGAGAGGCCCTCGACTTC. This gives the protein CASSFVGLAGPREALDF.

The CDR3 nucleotides are TGTGCCAGCAGCCCCGGACAGGGGAGAGGGGACACTGAAGCTTTCTTT. Translated, it gives CASSPGQGRGDTEAFF. The genes are TRBV11-2 and TRBJ1-1; 9 nucleotides line up with TRBD1. Looked up from germline, CDR1 is SGHAT and CDR2 is FQNNGV. The V segment lost 5 bases and the J segment 3 bases; nucleotides outside the gene matches: 10. The CDR3 runs to 16 residues.

For this clonotype: This clone may be a read error of a much larger clone one base away. The rearrangement links TRBV5-1 to TRBJ2-7; either TRBD1 or TRBD2 may fit D (5 bases each). Germline assignment: CDR1 SGHRS and CDR2 YFSETQ. The CDR3 totals 14 residues. In DNA form, the CDR3 reads TGCGCCAACAGCCCCGGGACCGCGCAACTCGAGCAGTACTTC. Translated: CANSPGTAQLEQYF.

This clonotype was seen many times. The chain links TRBV5-1 to TRBJ1-1, with TRBD1 identical over 9 bases. V lost 1 base, J lost 5 bases, and 9 bases stayed unmatched. Germline values: CDR1 SGHRS, CDR2 YFSETQ. The CDR3 sequence is 16 residues long. The CDR3 DNA reads TGCGCCAGCAGCTTGACCTTACAGGGGGCAATTACTGAAGCTTTCTTT. Protein: CASSLTLQGAITEAFF. Drawing the rest from reference TRBV5-1 and TRBJ1-1, the complete variable domain is KAGVTQTPRYLIKTRGQQVTLSCSPISGHRSVSWYQQTPGQGLQFLFEYFSETQRNKGNFPGRFSGRQFSNSRSEMNVSTLELGDSALYLCASSLTLQGAITEAFFGQGTRLTVV.

Ten or more counts support this clonotype. This chain uses TRBV15 with TRBJ2-1, with D possibly being TRBD2 (6 bases). Germline loops: CDR1 LNHNV, CDR2 YYDKDF (reference sequence). The CDR3 runs 15 residues. Trimming cost V 3 bases and J 5 bases, with 14 bases left between them. The CDR3 DNA reads TGTGCCACCAGCAGCCGTAAAGCGGGCGACAATGAGCAGTTCTTC. This codes for CATSSRKAGDNEQFF.

This clonotype was observed many times. V and J are TRBV5-1 and TRBJ2-1; the D gene is possibly TRBD2 (5 bases). V lost 4 bases, J lost 12 bases, and 20 bases lay in between. The CDR3 loop spans 14 amino acids. Germline V CDR1 and CDR2: SGHRS, YFSETQ. CDR3: CASSPASNSGLQFF. The CDR3 bases are TGCGCCAGCAGCCCCGCTTCTAACAGCGGATTGCAGTTCTTC.

V and J are TRBV6-5 and TRBJ2-5; possible D gene TRBD1, 6 bases. The CDR3 runs 13 residues. V lost 6 bases to trimming and J lost 3 bases, with 11 bases between them. Germline loops: CDR1 MNHEY, CDR2 SVGAGI. CDR3 residues: CASRNRQEETQYF. The DNA of the CDR3 is TGTGCCAGCAGGAACCGACAGGAAGAGACCCAGTACTTC.

Ten or more counts support this clonotype. The rearrangement links TRBV7-9 to TRBJ2-2, with TRBD2 matching 11 bases. The CDR3 is 19 amino acids. CDR1 is SEHNR, CDR2 FQNEAQ, per germline (reference sequence). The trim removed 6 bases at V and 4 bases at J, leaving 16 bases unmatched. The CDR3 sequence is CASRPPAYSSGRITGELFF. The CDR3 nucleotides read TGTGCCAGCAGGCCTCCGGCCTATTCTAGCGGGAGGATCACCGGGGAGCTGTTTTTT.

This clonotype was seen a few times. This rearrangement joins TRBV7-9 to TRBJ2-1; D is perhaps TRBD2 (6 bases). Trimming pared 2 bases from V and 4 bases from J, leaving 24 bases between. The CDR3 consists of 19 residues. Germline V lookup: CDR1 SEHNR, CDR2 FQNEAQ (reference sequence). CDR3 DNA sequence: TGTGCCAGCAGCTTACCGCGACTACGGCGGGCGGGGAAGTACAATGAGCAGTTCTTC. Translation gives CASSLPRLRRAGKYNEQFF.

V usage is TRBV5-1 and J usage is TRBJ1-2; the match to TRBD1 covers 12 bases. The CDR3 runs to 15 residues. Trimming removed 4 bases from V and 6 bases from J; junction bases left unmatched: 7. From germline, CDR1 is SGHRS and CDR2 YFSETQ. DNA of the CDR3: TGCGCCAGCAGCGTACCGGGACAGGGGGCTGATGGCTACACCTTC. Translated, it gives CASSVPGQGADGYTF.

The chain combines TRBV5-1 with TRBJ2-5; D possibly corresponds to TRBD2 (5 bases). Germline V CDR1 and CDR2: SGHRS, YFSETQ. Trimming left V 4 bases short and J 0 bases short, with 13 bases between. The CDR3 contains 15 residues. This CDR3 reads CASSGRETDQETQYF. In nucleotides, the CDR3 is TGCGCCAGCAGCGGCCGGGAAACTGACCAAGAGACCCAGTACTTC.